These T cell receptor beta chains were read from a single sample in a study of blood T cell repertoires in COVID-19. Only in-frame clones appear in the TCRdb table, and some are missing; sequencing was by immunoSEQ multiplex PCR. The data hold around 70,000 clones, with approximately 85% observed a single time. Sequencing was performed on peripheral blood. These receptors were obtained from a man between 70 and 80 years old with acute or convalescent COVID-19. CDR3s include the opening cysteine and the closing phenylalanine or tryptophan. D genes are given only for firm matches. Rows may omit the clone size; those that give it use once, few, many or a size class.

clone size,D gene,J gene,V gene,CDR3 protein,CDR3 DNA
-,TRBD1,TRBJ2-1,TRBV7-2,CASSWLGTGSYNEQFF,TGTGCCAGCAGCTGGCTAGGGACAGGCTCCTACAATGAGCAGTTCTTC
once,TRBD2,TRBJ2-3,TRBV7-3,CASSRRAGGTDTQYF,TGTGCCAGCAGCCGAAGAGCGGGGGGCACAGATACGCAGTATTTT
-,-,TRBJ1-2,TRBV29-1,CSVEDGHPRGVGYTF,TGCAGCGTTGAAGATGGGCACCCCCGGGGAGTTGGCTACACCTTC
-,TRBD1,TRBJ1-6,TRBV19,CASTGGYNSPLHF,TGTGCCAGTACAGGGGGTTATAATTCACCCCTCCACTTT
-,-,TRBJ1-5,TRBV10-3,CATQDGTNQPQHF,TGTGCCACCCAAGACGGGACTAATCAGCCCCAGCATTTT
-,TRBD2,TRBJ2-3,TRBV5-4,CASSQGTSGRAKADTQYF,TGTGCCAGCAGCCAAGGGACTAGCGGGAGGGCCAAGGCAGATACGCAGTATTTT
-,-,TRBJ2-7,TRBV7-8,CASSLGHRAYEQYF,TGTGCCAGCAGCTTAGGGCACAGAGCCTACGAGCAGTACTTC
-,-,TRBJ2-3,TRBV28,CASTGPGVWDTQYF,TGTGCCAGCACCGGCCCGGGGGTCTGGGATACGCAGTATTTT
few,TRBD2,TRBJ2-5,TRBV10-3,CAISESKVGGTFRKTQYF,TGTGCCATCAGTGAGTCGAAGGTGGGAGGGACCTTCAGGAAGACCCAGTACTTC
-,-,TRBJ1-6,TRBV6-2/TRBV6-3,CASSYSEPVQGRSPLHF,TGTGCCAGCAGTTACTCGGAACCGGTACAGGGAAGATCACCCCTCCACTTT
-,TRBD1,TRBJ2-7,TRBV18,CASSMQGAYEQYF,TGTGCCAGCTCAATGCAGGGGGCCTACGAGCAGTACTTC
-,-,TRBJ2-7,TRBV27,CALTVPSYEQYF,TGTGCCCTTACGGTGCCCTCCTACGAGCAGTACTTC
-,TRBD1,TRBJ1-5,TRBV2,CASSPTGDDNQPQHF,TGTGCCAGCAGTCCGACAGGGGACGACAATCAGCCCCAGCATTTT
-,-,TRBJ2-2,TRBV5-1,CASSFRGFEAGELFF,TGCGCCAGCAGCTTCAGGGGATTTGAGGCCGGGGAGCTGTTTTTT
-,-,TRBJ2-7,TRBV28,CASRTPGSGGEQYF,TGTGCCAGCAGGACCCCGGGCTCCGGAGGCGAGCAGTACTTC
-,-,TRBJ2-3,TRBV10-1,CASSGGRGRTDTQYF,TGCGCCAGCAGTGGCGGCAGGGGACGCACAGATACGCAGTATTTT
-,TRBD1,TRBJ2-1,TRBV5-6,CASHSRGTADNEQFF,TGTGCCAGCCACTCGAGAGGGACAGCCGACAATGAGCAGTTCTTC
-,TRBD2,TRBJ2-2,TRBV6-2/TRBV6-3,CASSYSGLAGTGELFF,TGTGCCAGCAGTTACTCGGGACTAGCGGGTACCGGGGAGCTGTTTTTT
-,TRBD1,TRBJ2-1,TRBV11-2,CASTPSGRGQGAMRQFF,TGTGCCAGCACGCCATCCGGTCGGGGACAGGGGGCGATGAGGCAGTTCTTC
-,-,TRBJ1-1,TRBV7-3,CASSYGDGRGTEAFF,TGTGCCAGCAGCTACGGGGACGGCCGGGGGACTGAAGCTTTCTTT
-,TRBD2,TRBJ2-5,TRBV7-2,CASSLPSGAQETQYF,TGTGCCAGCAGCTTACCTAGCGGGGCCCAAGAGACCCAGTACTTC
-,-,TRBJ2-3,TRBV15,CATSRDGAETDTQYF,TGTGCCACCAGCAGAGATGGGGCCGAGACAGATACGCAGTATTTT
-,TRBD2,TRBJ2-1,TRBV11-2,CASSRRGSGGTSSYNEQFF,TGTGCCAGCAGCCGTAGGGGTAGCGGGGGGACTAGCTCCTACAATGAGCAGTTCTTC
many,TRBD1,TRBJ1-5,TRBV2,CASRRDRLSYSNQPQHF,TGTGCCAGCAGGCGGGACAGGCTTTCTTATAGCAATCAGCCCCAGCATTTT
-,-,TRBJ1-3,TRBV4-1,CASSPLGLVDLGERNTIYF,TGCGCCAGCAGCCCCCTCGGCCTAGTCGACCTTGGGGAGAGAAACACCATATATTTT
few,TRBD1,TRBJ1-1,TRBV6-1,CASSADRGTEAFF,TGTGCCAGCAGCGCTGACAGGGGGACTGAAGCTTTCTTT
-,TRBD2,TRBJ2-2,TRBV7-2,CASSPRGGGTGELFF,TGTGCCAGCAGCCCGCGGGGGGGAGGCACCGGGGAGCTGTTTTTT